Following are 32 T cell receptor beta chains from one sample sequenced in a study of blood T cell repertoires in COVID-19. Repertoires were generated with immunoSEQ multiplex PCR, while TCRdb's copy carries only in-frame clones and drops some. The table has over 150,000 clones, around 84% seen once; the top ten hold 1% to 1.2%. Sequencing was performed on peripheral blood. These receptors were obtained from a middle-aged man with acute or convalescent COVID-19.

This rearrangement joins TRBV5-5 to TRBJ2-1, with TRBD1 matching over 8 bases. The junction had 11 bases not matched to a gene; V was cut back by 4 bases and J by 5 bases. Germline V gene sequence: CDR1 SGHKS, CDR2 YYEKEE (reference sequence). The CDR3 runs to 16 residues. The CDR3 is CASSPTGTGVHNEQFF. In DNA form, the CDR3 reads TGTGCCAGCAGCCCGACCGGGACAGGAGTACACAATGAGCAGTTCTTC.

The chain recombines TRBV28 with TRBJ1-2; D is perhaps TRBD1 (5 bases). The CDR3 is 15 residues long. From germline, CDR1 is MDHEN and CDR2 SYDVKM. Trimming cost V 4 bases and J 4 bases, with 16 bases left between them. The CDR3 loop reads CASSSLDRPLYGYTF. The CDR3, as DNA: TGTGCCAGCAGTTCCCTTGACAGACCCCTCTATGGCTACACCTTC.

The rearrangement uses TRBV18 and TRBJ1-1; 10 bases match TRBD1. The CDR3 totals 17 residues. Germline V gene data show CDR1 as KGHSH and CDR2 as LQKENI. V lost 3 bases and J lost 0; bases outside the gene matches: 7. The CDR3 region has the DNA TGTGCCAGCTCACCGGGACAGGGGTGGGGAATGAACACTGAAGCTTTCTTT. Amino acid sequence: CASSPGQGWGMNTEAFF. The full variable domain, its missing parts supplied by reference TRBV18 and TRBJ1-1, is NAGVMQNPRHLVRRRGQEARLRCSPMKGHSHVYWYRQLPEEGLKFMVYLQKENIIDESGMPKERFSAEFPKEGPSILRIQQVVRGDSAAYFCASSPGQGWGMNTEAFFGQGTRLTVV.

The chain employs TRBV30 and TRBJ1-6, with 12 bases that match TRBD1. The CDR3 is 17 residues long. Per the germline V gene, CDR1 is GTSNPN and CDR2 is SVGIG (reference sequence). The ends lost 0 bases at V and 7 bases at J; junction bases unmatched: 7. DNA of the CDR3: TGTGCCTGGAGTGTAGGGACAGGGGGCGGATGGAATTCACCCCTCCACTTT. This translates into CAWSVGTGGGWNSPLHF.

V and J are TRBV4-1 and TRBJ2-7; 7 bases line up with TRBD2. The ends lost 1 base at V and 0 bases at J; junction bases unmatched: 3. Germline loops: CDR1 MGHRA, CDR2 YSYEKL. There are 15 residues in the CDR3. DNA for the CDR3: TGCGCCAGCAGCCAAGTCTCTAGCGGCTCCTACGAGCAGTACTTC. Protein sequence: CASSQVSSGSYEQYF.

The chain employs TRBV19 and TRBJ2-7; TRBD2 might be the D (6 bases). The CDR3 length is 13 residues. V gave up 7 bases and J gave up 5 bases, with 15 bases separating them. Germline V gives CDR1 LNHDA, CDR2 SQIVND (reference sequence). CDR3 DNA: TGTGCCAGTACGGCAGGGAGGTTAAACGAGCAGTACTTC. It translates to CASTAGRLNEQYF.

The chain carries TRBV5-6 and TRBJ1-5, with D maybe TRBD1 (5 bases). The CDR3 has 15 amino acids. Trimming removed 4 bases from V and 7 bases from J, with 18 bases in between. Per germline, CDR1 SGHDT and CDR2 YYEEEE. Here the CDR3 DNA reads TGTGCCAGCAGCCCTCAGGGCTCCGGGCGCCAGCCCCAGCATTTT. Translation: CASSPQGSGRQPQHF.

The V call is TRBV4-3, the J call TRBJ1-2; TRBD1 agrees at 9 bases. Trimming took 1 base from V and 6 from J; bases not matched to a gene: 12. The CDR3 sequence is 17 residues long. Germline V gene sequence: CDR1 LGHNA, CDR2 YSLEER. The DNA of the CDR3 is TGCGCCAGCAGCCAAGCCCTCGGCGGGACAGGGTTCAATGGCTACACCTTC. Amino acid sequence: CASSQALGGTGFNGYTF.

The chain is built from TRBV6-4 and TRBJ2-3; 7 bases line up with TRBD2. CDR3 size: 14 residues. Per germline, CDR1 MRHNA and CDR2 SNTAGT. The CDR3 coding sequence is TGTGCACCAGCACGAATAAGGGAGGGAGATACGCAGTATTTT. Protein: CAPARIREGDTQYF.

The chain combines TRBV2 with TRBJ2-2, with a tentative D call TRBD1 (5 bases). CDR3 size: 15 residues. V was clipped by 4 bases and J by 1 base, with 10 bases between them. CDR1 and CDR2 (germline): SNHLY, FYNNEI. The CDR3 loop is CASSAGYGNTGELFF. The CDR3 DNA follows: TGTGCCAGCAGTGCAGGGTATGGGAACACCGGGGAGCTGTTTTTT.

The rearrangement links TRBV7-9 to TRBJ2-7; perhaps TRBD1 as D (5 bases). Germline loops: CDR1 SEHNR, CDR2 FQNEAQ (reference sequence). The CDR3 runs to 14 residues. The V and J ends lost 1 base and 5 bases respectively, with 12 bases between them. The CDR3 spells CASSLGYSGNEQYF. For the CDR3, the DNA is TGTGCCAGCAGCTTAGGGTATTCAGGGAACGAGCAGTACTTC. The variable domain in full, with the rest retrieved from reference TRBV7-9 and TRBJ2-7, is DTGVSQNPRHKITKRGQNVTFRCDPISEHNRLYWYRQTLGQGPEFLTYFQNEAQLEKSRLLSDRFSAERPKGSFSTLEIQRTEQGDSAMYLCASSLGYSGNEQYFGPGTRLTVT.

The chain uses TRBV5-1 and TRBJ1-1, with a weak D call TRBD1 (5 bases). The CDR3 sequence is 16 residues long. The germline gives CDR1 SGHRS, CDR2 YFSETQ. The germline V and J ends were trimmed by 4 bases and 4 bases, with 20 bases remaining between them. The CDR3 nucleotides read TGCGCCAGCAGCCTCCTCGGAGGACCGGGGGGCACTGAAGCTTTCTTT. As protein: CASSLLGGPGGTEAFF. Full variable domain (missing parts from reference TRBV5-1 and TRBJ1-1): KAGVTQTPRYLIKTRGQQVTLSCSPISGHRSVSWYQQTPGQGLQFLFEYFSETQRNKGNFPGRFSGRQFSNSRSEMNVSTLELGDSALYLCASSLLGGPGGTEAFFGQGTRLTVV.

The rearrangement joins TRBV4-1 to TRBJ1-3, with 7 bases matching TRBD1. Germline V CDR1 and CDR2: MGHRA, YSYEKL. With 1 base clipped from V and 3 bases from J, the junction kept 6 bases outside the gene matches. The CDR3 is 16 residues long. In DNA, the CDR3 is TGCGCCAGCAGCCAAGTAGAAGGGGGCTATGGAAACACCATATATTTT. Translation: CASSQVEGGYGNTIYF.

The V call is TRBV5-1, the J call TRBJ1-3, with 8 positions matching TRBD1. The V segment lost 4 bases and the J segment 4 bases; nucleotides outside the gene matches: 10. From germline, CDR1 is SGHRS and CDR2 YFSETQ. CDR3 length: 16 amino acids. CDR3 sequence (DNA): TGCGCCAGCAGCGTGACAGGGGCGCAGGGCGGAAACACCATATATTTT. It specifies CASSVTGAQGGNTIYF.

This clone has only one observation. CDR3 sequence reads: CATGQDTDTQYF. The CDR3 DNA reads as TGTGCCACCGGACAAGACACAGATACGCAGTATTTT. The chain carries TRBV7-8 and TRBJ2-3, with D perhaps TRBD1 (5 bases). Trimming removed 10 bases from V and 2 bases from J, with 10 bases in between. This CDR3 spans 12 amino acids. Germline-derived CDR1 and CDR2 are SGHVS and FQNEAQ.

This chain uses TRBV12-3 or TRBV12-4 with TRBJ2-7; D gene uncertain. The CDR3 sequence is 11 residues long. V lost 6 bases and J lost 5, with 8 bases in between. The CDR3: CASSPANEQYF. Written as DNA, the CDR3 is TGTGCCAGCAGCCCCGCGAACGAGCAGTACTTC.

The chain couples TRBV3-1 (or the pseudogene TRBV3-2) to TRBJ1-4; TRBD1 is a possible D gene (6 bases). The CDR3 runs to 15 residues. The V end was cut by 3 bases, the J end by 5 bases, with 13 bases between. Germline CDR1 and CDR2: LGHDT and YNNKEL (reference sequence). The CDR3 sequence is CASSHGTPPNEKLFF. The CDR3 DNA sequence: TGTGCCAGCAGCCACGGGACACCGCCGAATGAAAAACTGTTTTTT.

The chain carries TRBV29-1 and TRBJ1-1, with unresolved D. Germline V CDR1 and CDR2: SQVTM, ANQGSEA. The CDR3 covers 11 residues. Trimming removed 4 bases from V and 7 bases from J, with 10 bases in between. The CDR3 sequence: CSVADGGEAFF. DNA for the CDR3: TGCAGCGTTGCGGATGGAGGTGAAGCTTTCTTT.

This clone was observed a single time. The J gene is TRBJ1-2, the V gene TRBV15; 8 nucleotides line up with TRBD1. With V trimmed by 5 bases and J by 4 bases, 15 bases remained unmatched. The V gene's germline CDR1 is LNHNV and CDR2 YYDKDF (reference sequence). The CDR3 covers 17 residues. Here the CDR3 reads CATSSDPIQGVIYGYTF. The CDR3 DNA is TGTGCCACCAGCTCCGATCCGATACAGGGGGTCATCTATGGCTACACCTTC.

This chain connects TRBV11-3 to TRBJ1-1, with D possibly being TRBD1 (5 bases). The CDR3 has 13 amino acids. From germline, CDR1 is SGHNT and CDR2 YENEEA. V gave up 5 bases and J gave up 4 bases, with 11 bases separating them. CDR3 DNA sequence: TGTGCCAGCAGCCCCATGGGGGGCACTGAAGCTTTCTTT. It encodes CASSPMGGTEAFF.

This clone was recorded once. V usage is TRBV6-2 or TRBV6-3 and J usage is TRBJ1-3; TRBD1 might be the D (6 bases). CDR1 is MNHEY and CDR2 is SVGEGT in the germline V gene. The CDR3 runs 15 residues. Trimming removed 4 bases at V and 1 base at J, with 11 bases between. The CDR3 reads CASSSRDISGNTIYF. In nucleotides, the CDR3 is TGTGCCAGCAGTTCTCGGGACATTTCTGGAAACACCATATATTTT.

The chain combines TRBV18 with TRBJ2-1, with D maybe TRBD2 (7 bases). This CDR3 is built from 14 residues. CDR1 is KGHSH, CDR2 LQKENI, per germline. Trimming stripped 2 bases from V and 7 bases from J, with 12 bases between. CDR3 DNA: TGTGCCAGCTCACCAGGGCGGGGGCTAAATGAGCAGTTCTTC. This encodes CASSPGRGLNEQFF.

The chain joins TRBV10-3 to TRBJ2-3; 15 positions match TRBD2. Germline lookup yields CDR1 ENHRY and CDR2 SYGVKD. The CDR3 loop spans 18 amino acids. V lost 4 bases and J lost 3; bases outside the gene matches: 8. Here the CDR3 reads CAISGTSGGEGGTDTQYF. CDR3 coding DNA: TGTGCCATCAGTGGGACTAGCGGGGGGGAAGGTGGGACAGATACGCAGTATTTT.

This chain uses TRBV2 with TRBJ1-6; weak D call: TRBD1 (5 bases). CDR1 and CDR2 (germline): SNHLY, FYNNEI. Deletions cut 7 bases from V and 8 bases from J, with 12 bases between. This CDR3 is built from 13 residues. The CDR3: CASKLGEDSPLHF. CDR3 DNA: TGTGCCAGCAAATTAGGGGAGGATTCACCCCTCCACTTT.

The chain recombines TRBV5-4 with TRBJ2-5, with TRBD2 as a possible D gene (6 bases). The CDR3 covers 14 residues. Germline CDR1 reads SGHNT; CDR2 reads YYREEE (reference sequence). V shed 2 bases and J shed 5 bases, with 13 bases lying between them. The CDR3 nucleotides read TGTGCCAGCAGCTTCCACGGGGGTCGGGAGACCCAGTACTTC. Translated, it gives CASSFHGGRETQYF.

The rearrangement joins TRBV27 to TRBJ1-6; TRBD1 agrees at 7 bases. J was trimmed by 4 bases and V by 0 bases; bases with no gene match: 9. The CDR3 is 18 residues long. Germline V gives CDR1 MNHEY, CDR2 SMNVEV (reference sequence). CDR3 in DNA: TGTGCCAGCAGTTTATCGAAGGTCGGGGACAGATATAATTCACCCCTCCACTTT. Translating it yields CASSLSKVGDRYNSPLHF.

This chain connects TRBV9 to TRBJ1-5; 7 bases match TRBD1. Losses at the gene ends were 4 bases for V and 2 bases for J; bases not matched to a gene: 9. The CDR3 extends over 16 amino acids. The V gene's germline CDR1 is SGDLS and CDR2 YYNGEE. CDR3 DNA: TGTGCCAGCAGCACAGAAGGACAGGCCGGCAATCAGCCCCAGCATTTT. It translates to CASSTEGQAGNQPQHF.

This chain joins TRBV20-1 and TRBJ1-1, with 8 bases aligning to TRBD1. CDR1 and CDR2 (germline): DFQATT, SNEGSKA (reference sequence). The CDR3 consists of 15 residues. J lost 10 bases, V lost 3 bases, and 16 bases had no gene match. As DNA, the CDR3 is TGCAGTGCTAGTCCCCCGGGACAGGAAAGAGTTGGAGCTTTCTTT. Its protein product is CSASPPGQERVGAFF.

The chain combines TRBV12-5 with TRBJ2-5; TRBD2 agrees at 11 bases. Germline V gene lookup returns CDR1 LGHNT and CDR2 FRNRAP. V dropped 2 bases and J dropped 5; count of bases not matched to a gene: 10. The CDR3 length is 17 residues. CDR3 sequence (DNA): TGTGCTAGTGGTTTGACACCGGGACTAGCGGTTCAGGAGACCCAGTACTTC. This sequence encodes CASGLTPGLAVQETQYF.

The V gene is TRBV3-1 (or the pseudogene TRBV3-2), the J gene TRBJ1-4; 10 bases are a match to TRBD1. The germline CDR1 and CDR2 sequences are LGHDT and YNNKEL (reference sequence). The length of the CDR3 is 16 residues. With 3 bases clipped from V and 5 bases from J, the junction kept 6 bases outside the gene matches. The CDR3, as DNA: TGTGCCAGCAGCCAGCATCAGGGACAGGGGAATGAAAAACTGTTTTTT. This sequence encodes CASSQHQGQGNEKLFF.

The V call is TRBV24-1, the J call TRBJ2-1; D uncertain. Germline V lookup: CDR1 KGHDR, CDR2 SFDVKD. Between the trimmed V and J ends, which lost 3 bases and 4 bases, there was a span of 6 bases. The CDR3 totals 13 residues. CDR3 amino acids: CATSDPIYNEQFF. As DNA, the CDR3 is TGTGCCACCAGTGATCCTATATACAATGAGCAGTTCTTC.

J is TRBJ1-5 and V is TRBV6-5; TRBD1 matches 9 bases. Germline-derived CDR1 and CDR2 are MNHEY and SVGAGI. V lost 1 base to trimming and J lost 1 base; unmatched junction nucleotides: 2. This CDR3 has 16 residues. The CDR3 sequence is CASSYWTGESNQPQHF. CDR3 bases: TGTGCCAGCAGTTACTGGACAGGGGAGAGCAATCAGCCCCAGCATTTT.